This TCR beta chain comes out of a study of preoperative IRX-2 immunotherapy in early breast cancer. Only in-frame clones appear in the TCRdb table, and some are missing; sequencing was by immunoSEQ multiplex PCR. Here the sample spans several thousand clones, about 83% being singletons. Treatment indicated: preoperative locoregional IRX-2 cytokine immunotherapy. Samples came from a phase Ib trial of preoperative locoregional IRX-2 cytokine immunotherapy. CDR1 is MNHGY and CDR2 is SAAAGT in the germline V gene. The CDR3 consists of 16 residues. The junction had 14 bases not matched to a gene; V was cut back by 10 bases and J by 0 bases.

Material: tumor tissue, obtained after IRX-2 immunotherapy. The sequence was obtained from a human donor with breast cancer. The chain is built from TRBV6-8 and TRBJ2-7; 8 nucleotides align to TRBD1. The CDR3 loop reads CATHGQGPGGSYEQYF. The CDR3 DNA is TGTGCCACCCATGGACAGGGACCCGGGGGCTCCTACGAGCAGTACTTC.